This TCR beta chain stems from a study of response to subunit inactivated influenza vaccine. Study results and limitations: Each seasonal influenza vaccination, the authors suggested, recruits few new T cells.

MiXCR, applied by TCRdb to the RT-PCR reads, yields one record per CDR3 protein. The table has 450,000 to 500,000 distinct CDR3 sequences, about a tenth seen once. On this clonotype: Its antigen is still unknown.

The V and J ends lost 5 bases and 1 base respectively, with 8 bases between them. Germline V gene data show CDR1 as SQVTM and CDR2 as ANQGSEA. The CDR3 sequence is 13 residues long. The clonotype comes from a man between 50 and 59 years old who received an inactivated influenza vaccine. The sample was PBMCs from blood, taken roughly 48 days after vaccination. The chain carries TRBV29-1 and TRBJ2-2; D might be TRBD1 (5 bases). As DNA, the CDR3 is TGCAGCGTTCCGGACAAGAACACCGGGGAGCTGTTTTTT. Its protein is CSVPDKNTGELFF.